This section outlines one TCR beta chain sequence together with its context. This specimen belongs to a study of siplizumab effects on memory and regulatory T cells. Libraries were prepared by immunoSEQ multiplex PCR; TCRdb keeps only in-frame clonotypes and omits some of them. The profile shows about 120,000 clones, just under 95% of them singletons. CDR1 and CDR2 (germline): MDHEN, SYDVKM. The CDR3 spans 14 residues. V was clipped by 7 bases and J by 0 bases, with 12 bases between them. The chain joins TRBV28 to TRBJ1-1, with D tentatively TRBD1 (5 bases). The clonotype originates from a human donor in good health. The sequenced sample consisted of non-Treg CD4+ T cells sorted from blood. The CDR3: CASTVTVMNTEAFF. CDR3 nucleotide sequence: TGTGCCAGCACCGTGACAGTTATGAACACTGAAGCTTTCTTT.